This TCR beta chain was obtained from a study of glioma-infiltrating T cells. Study results and caveats: Gliomas, especially low-grade, showed above-expected tissue-blood divergence; non-neoplastic patients showed below.

With respect to this clonotype: The antigen is not known.

CDR1 and CDR2 (germline): DFQATT, SNEGSKA (reference sequence). The CDR3 contains 14 residues. V shed 6 bases, J shed 5 bases, and the junction held 10 bases outside the gene matches. Using RNA template, CDR3s of TCR alpha and beta were amplified with iRepertoire arm-PCR. TCRdb re-called the multiplex PCR reads with MiXCR, one entry per CDR3 protein. The profile shows about 200,000 distinct CDR3 sequences, approximately 30% of them singletons. This TCR was recovered from a human donor with low-grade glioma or glioblastoma, undergoing nonglioma brain surgery, or in good health (not recorded which). What was sequenced was glioma tissue, nonneoplastic brain tissue, or PBMCs (not recorded which). The chain recombines TRBV20-1 with TRBJ2-7, with 10 bases that match TRBD2. CDR3 sequence (DNA): TGCAGTGCCTCAGCGGGAGGGCCGAGAAACGAGCAGTACTTC. It codes for CSASAGGPRNEQYF.